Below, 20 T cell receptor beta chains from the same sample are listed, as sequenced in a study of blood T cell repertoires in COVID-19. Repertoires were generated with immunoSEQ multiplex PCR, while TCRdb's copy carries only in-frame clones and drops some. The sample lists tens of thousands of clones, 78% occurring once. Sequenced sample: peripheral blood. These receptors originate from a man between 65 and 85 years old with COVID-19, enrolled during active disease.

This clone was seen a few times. The CDR3 loop reads CASSLLRSTEAFF. The DNA for the CDR3 is TGTGCCAGCAGCCTTTTGAGGTCCACTGAAGCTTTCTTT. This rearrangement joins TRBV7-3 to TRBJ1-1; no clear D gene. V lost 5 bases to trimming and J lost 4 bases, with 11 bases between them. Germline CDR1 reads SGHTA; CDR2 reads FQGTGA. The CDR3 totals 13 residues.

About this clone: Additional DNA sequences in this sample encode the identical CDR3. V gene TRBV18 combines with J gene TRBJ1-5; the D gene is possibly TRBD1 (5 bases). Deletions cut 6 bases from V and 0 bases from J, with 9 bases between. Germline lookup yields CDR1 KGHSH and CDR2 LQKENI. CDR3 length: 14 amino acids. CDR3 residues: CASSPTDSNQPQHF. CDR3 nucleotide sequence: TGTGCCAGCTCCCCGACAGATAGCAATCAGCCCCAGCATTTT.

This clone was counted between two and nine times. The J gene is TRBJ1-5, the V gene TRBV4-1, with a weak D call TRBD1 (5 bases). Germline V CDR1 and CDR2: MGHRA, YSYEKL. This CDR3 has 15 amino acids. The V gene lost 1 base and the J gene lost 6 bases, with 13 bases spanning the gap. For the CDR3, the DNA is TGCGCCAGCAGCCAAGGTTCAGGGCATGGTCAGCCCCAGCATTTT. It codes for CASSQGSGHGQPQHF.

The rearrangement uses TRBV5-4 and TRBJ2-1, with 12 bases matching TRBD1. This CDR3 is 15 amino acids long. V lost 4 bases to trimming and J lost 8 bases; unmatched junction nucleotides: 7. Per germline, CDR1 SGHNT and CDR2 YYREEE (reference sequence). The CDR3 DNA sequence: TGTGCCAGCAGCCCAGGGACAGGGGGCGTATATGAGCAGTTCTTC. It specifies CASSPGTGGVYEQFF.

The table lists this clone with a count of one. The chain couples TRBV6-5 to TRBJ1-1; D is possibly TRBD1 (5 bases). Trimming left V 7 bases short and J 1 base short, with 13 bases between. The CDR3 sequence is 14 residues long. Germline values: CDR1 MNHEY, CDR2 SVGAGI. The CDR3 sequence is CASKRTRRNTEAFF. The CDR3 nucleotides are TGTGCCAGCAAGAGGACACGGAGGAACACTGAAGCTTTCTTT.

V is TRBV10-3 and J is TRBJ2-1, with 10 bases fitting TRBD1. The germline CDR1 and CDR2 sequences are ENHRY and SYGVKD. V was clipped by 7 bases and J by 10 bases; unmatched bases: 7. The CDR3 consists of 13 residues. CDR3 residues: CAITPTGGNEQFF. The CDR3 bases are TGTGCCATCACCCCGACAGGGGGCAACGAGCAGTTCTTC.

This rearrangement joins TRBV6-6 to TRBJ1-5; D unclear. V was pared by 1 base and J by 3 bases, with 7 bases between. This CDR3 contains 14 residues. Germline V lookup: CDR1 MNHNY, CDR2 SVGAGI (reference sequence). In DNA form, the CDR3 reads TGTGCCAGCAGTTACTGGGAGAACAATCAGCCCCAGCATTTT. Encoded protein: CASSYWENNQPQHF.

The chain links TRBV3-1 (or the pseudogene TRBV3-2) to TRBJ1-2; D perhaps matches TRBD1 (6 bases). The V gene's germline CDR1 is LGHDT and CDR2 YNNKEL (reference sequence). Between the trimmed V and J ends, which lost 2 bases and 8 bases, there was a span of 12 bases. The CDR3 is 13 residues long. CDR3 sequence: CASSQSRGRGYTF. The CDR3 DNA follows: TGTGCCAGCAGCCAATCCAGGGGAAGGGGCTACACCTTC.

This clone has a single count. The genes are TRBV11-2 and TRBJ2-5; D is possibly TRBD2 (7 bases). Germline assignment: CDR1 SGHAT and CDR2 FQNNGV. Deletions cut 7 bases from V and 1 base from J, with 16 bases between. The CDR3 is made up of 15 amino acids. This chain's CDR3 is CASNFQGRGQETQYF. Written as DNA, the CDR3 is TGTGCCAGCAACTTCCAGGGGAGGGGCCAAGAGACCCAGTACTTC.

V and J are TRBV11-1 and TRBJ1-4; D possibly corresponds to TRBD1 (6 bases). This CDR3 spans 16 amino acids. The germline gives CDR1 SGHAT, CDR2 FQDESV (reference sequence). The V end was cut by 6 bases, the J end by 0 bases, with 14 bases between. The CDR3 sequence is CASSNPTGPTNEKLFF. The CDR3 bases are TGTGCCAGCAGTAACCCGACAGGACCAACTAATGAAAAACTGTTTTTT.

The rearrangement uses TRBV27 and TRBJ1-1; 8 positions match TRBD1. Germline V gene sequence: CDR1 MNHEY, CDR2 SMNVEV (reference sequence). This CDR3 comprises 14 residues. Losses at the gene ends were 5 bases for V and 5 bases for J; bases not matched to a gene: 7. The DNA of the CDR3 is TGTGCCAGCAGTCCCCTAACAGGGGGAACTGAAGCTTTCTTT. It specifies CASSPLTGGTEAFF.

The CDR3 sequence is CASSSGLASQETQYF. CDR3 DNA: TGTGCCAGTAGTAGTGGACTAGCTAGTCAAGAGACCCAGTACTTC. This chain connects TRBV19 to TRBJ2-5, with 8 bases aligning to TRBD2. CDR3 size: 15 residues. Germline V gene sequence: CDR1 LNHDA, CDR2 SQIVND (reference sequence). Germline trimming cut 4 bases from V and 2 bases from J; bases unmatched to any gene: 6.

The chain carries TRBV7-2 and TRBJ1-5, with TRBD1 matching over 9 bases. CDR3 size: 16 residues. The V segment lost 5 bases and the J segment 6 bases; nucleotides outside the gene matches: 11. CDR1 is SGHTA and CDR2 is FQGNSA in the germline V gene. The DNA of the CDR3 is TGTGCCAGCAGCCCTATTACAGGGGGCGCCGGTCAGCCCCAGCATTTT. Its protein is CASSPITGGAGQPQHF.

This chain's CDR3 is CASSQGLAGEETQYF. As DNA, the CDR3 is TGTGCCAGCAGCCAAGGTCTAGCGGGGGAAGAGACCCAGTACTTC. The V and J genes are TRBV4-2 and TRBJ2-5; 10 positions match TRBD2. This CDR3 is 15 amino acids long. With V trimmed by 1 base and J by 3 bases, 2 bases remained unmatched. The germline V gene has CDR1 LGHNA and CDR2 YNFKEQ.

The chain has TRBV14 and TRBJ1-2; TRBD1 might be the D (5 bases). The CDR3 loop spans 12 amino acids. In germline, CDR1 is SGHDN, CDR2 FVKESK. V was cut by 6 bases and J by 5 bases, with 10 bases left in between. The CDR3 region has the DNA TGTGCCAGCAGTTCAGACAGATATGGCTACACCTTC. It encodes CASSSDRYGYTF. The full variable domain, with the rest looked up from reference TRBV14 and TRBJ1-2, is EAGVTQFPSHSVIEKGQTVTLRCDPISGHDNLYWYRRVMGKEIKFLLHFVKESKQDESGMPNNRFLAERTGGTYSTLKVQPAELEDSGVYFCASSSDRYGYTFGSGTRLTVV.

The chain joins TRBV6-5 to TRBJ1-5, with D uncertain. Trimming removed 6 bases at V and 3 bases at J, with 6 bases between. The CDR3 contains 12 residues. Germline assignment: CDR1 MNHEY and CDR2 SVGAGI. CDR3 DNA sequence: TGTGCCAGCAGAGCCAACAATCAGCCCCAGCATTTT. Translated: CASRANNQPQHF.

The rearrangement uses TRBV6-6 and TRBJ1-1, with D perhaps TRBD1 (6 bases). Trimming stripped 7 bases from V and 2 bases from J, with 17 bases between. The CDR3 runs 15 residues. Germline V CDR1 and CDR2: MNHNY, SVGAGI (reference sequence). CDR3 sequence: CASINRAAINTEAFF. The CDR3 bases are TGTGCCAGCATTAACAGGGCAGCCATTAACACTGAAGCTTTCTTT.

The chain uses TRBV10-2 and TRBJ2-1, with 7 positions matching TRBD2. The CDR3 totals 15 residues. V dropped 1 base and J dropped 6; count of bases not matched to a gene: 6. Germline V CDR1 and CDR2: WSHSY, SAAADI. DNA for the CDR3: TGCGCCAGCAGTGAGTTAGCGGGTGGGCCCAATGAGCAGTTCTTC. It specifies CASSELAGGPNEQFF.

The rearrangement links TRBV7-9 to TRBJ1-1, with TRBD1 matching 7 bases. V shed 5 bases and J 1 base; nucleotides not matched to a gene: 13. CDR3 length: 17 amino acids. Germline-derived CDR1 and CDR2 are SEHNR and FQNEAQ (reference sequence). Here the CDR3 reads CASSPDRDWSRNTEAFF. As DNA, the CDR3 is TGTGCCAGCAGCCCCGACAGGGATTGGAGTCGGAACACTGAAGCTTTCTTT.

The DNA for the CDR3 is TGTGCCAGCAGCCCCGGTGCGGGGGGATATGCAGATACGCAGTATTTT. It codes for CASSPGAGGYADTQYF. V and J are TRBV7-3 and TRBJ2-3, with 8 positions matching TRBD2. The V gene's germline CDR1 is SGHTA and CDR2 FQGTGA. Unmatched junction bases numbered 11, after V lost 5 bases and J lost 4 bases. The CDR3 length is 16 residues.